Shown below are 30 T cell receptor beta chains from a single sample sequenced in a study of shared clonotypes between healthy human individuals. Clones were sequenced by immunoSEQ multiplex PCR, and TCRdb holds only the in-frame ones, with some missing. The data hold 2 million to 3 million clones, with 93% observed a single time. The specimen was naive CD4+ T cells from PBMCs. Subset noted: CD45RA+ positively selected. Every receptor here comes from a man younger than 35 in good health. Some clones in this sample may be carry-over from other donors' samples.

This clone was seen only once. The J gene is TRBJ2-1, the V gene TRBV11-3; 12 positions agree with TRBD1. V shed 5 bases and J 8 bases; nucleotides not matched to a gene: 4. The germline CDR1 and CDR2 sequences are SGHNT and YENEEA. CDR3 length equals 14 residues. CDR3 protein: CASSPGQGADEQFF. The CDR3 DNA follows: TGTGCCAGCAGCCCGGGACAGGGGGCAGATGAGCAGTTCTTC.

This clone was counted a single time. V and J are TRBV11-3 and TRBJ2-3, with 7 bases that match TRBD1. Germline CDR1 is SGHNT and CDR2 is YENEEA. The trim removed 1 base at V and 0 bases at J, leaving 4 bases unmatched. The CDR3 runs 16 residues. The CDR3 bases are TGTGCCAGCAGCTTAGGGACAGGTATCAGCACAGATACGCAGTATTTT. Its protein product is CASSLGTGISTDTQYF.

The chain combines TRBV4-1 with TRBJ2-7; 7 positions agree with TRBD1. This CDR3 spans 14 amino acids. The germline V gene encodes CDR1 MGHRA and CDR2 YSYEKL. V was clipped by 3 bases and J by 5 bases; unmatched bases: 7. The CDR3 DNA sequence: TGCGCCAGCAGCCAGCAAGACAGGGACGACGAGCAGTACTTC. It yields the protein CASSQQDRDDEQYF.

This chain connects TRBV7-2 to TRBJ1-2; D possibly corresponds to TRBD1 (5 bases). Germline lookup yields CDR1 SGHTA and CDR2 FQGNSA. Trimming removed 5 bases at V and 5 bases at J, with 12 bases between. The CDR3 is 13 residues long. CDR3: CASSPTAPYGYTF. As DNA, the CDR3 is TGTGCCAGCAGCCCGACAGCCCCTTATGGCTACACCTTC.

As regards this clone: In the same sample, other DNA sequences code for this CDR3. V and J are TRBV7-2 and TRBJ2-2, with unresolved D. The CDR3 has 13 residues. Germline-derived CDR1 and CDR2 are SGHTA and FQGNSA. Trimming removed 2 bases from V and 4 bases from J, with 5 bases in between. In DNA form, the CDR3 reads TGTGCCAGCAGCTTACAAGGCACCGGGGAGCTGTTTTTT. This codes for CASSLQGTGELFF.

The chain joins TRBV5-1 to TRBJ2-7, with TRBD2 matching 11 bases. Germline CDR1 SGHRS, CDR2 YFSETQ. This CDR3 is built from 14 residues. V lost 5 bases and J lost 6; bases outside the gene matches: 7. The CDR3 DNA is TGCGCCAGCAGTTCACTAGCGGGAGAAGGCGAGCAGTACTTC. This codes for CASSSLAGEGEQYF.

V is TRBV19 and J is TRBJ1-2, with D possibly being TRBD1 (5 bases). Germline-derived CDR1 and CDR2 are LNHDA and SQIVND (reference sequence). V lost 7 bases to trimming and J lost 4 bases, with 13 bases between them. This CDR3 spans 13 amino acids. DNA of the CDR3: TGTGCCAGTACCGCCGAGGGGCTCTATGGCTACACCTTC. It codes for CASTAEGLYGYTF.

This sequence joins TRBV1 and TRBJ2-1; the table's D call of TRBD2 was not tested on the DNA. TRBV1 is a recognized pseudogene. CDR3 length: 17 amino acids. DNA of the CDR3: TGCACCAGCAGCCAAGAAACCTCACTAGACCCCAATAATGAGCAGTTCTTC. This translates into CTSSQETSLDPNNEQFF.

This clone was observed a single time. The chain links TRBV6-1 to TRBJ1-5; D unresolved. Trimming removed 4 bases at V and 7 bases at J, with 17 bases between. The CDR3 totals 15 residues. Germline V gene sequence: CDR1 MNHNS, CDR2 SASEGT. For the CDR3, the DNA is TGTGCCAGCAGTGGCCAGGAGAGGGCCCAACAGCCCCAGCATTTT. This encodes CASSGQERAQQPQHF.

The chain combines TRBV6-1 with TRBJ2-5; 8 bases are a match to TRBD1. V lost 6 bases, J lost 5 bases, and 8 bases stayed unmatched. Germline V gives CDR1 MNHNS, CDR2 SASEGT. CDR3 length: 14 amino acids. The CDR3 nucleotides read TGTGCCAGCAGCCTAGGACAGGGTAGGGAGACCCAGTACTTC. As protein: CASSLGQGRETQYF.

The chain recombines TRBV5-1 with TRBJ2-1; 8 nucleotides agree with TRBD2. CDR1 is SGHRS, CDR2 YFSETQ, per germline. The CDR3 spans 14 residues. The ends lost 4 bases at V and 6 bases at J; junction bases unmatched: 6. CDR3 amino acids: CASSTGGLVNEQFF. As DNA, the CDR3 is TGCGCCAGCAGCACGGGGGGGCTGGTCAATGAGCAGTTCTTC.

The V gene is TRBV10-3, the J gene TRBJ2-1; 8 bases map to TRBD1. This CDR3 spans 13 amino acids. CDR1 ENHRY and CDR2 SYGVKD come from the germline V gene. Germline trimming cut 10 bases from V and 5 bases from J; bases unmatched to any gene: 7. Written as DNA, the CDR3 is TGTGCCACCACGGACAGGGCCAACAATGAGCAGTTCTTC. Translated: CATTDRANNEQFF.

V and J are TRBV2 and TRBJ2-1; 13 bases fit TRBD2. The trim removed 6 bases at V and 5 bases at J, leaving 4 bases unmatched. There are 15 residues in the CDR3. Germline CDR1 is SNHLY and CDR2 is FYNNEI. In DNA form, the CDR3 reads TGTGCCAGCAGGAAGGGACTAGCGGGGAACAATGAGCAGTTCTTC. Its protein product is CASRKGLAGNNEQFF.

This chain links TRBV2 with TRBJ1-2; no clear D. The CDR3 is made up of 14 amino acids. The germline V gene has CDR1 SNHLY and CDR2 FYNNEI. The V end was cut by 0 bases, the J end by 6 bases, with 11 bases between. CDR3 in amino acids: CASSEAAVGNGYTF. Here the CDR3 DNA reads TGTGCCAGCAGTGAAGCTGCGGTGGGGAATGGCTACACCTTC.

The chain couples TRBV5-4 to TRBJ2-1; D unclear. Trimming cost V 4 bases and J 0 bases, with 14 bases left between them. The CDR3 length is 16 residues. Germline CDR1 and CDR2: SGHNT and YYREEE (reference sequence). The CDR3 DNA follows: TGTGCCAGCAGCCCGGGCCTAGAAGTCTCCTACAATGAGCAGTTCTTC. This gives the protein CASSPGLEVSYNEQFF.

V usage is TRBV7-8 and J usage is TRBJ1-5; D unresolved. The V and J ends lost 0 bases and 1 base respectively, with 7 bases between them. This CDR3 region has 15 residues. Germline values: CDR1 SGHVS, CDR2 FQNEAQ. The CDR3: CASSLAEQSNQPQHF. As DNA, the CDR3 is TGTGCCAGCAGCTTAGCGGAACAGAGCAATCAGCCCCAGCATTTT.

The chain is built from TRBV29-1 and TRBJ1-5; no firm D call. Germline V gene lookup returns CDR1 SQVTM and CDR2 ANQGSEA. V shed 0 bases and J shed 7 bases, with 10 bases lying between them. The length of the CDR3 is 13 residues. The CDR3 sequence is CSVEERTGQPQHF. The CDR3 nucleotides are TGCAGCGTTGAAGAACGGACGGGCCAGCCCCAGCATTTT. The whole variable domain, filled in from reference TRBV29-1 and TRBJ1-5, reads SAVISQKPSRDICQRGTSLTIQCQVDSQVTMMFWYRQQPGQSLTLIATANQGSEATYESGFVIDKFPISRPNLTFSTLTVSNMSPEDSSIYLCSVEERTGQPQHFGDGTRLSIL.

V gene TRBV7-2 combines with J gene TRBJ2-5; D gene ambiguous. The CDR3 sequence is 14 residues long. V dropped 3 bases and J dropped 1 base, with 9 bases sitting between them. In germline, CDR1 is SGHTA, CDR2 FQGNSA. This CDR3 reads CASSFDIAQETQYF. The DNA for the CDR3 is TGTGCCAGCAGCTTCGACATCGCCCAAGAGACCCAGTACTTC.

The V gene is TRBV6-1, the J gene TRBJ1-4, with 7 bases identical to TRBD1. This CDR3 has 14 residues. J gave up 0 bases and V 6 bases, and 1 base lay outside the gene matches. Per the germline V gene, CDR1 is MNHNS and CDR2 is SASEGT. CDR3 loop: CASRQGSTNEKLFF. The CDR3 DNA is TGTGCCAGCAGACAGGGGTCAACTAATGAAAAACTGTTTTTT.

CDR3 sequence: CASSSEVGGTEAFF. The CDR3 nucleotides read TGTGCCAGCAGTAGCGAGGTGGGCGGCACTGAAGCTTTCTTT. V is TRBV6-5 and J is TRBJ1-1; D remains unclear. The V and J ends lost 5 bases and 4 bases respectively, with 14 bases between them. The CDR3 is made up of 14 amino acids. Germline assignment: CDR1 MNHEY and CDR2 SVGAGI.

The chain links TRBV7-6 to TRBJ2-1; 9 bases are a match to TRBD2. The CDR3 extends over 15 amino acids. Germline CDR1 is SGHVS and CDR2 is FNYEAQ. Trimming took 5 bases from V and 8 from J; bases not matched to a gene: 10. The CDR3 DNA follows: TGTGCCAGCAGCCCTCCGGGACTAGCTGTCTATGAGCAGTTCTTC. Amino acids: CASSPPGLAVYEQFF.

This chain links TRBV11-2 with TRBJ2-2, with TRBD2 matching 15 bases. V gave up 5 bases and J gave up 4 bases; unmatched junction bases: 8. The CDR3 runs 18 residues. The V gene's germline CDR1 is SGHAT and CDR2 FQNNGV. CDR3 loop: CASSRGLAGGPGTGELFF. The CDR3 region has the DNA TGTGCCAGCAGCCGCGGACTAGCGGGAGGGCCCGGCACCGGGGAGCTGTTTTTT.

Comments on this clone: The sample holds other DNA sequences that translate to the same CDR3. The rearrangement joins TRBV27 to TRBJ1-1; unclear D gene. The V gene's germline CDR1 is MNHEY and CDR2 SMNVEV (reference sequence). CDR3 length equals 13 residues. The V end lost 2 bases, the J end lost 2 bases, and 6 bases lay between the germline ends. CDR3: CASSLGGNTEAFF. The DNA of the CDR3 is TGTGCCAGCAGTTTAGGAGGAAACACTGAAGCTTTCTTT.

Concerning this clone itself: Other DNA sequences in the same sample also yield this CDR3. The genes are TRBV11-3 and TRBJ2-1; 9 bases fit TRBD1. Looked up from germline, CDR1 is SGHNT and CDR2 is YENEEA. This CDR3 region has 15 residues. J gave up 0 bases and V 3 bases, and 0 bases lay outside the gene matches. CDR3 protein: CASSLDRGSYNEQFF. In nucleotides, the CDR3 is TGTGCCAGCAGCTTGGACAGGGGCTCCTACAATGAGCAGTTCTTC. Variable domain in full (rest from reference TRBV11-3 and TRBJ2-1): EAGVVQSPRYKIIEKKQPVAFWCNPISGHNTLYWYLQNLGQGPELLIRYENEEAVDDSQLPKDRFSAERLKGVDSTLKIQPAELGDSAVYLCASSLDRGSYNEQFFGPGTRLTVL.

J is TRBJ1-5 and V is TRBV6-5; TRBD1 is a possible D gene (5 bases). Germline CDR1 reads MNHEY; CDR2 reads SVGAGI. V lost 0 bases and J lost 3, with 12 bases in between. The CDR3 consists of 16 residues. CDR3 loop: CASSYSNRGFNQPQHF. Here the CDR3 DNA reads TGTGCCAGCAGTTACTCGAACCGGGGCTTCAATCAGCCCCAGCATTTT.

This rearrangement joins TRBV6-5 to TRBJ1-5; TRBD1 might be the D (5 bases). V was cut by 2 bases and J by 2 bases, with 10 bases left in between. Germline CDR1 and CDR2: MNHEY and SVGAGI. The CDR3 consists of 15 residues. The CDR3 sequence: CASSYRRGGNQPQHF. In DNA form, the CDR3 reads TGTGCCAGCAGTTACCGTAGAGGGGGCAATCAGCCCCAGCATTTT.

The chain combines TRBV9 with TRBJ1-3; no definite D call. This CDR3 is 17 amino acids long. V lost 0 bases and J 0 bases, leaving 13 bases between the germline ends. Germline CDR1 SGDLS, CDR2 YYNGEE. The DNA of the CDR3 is TGTGCCAGCAGCGTAGAAGGCACACGATTCTCTGGAAACACCATATATTTT. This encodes CASSVEGTRFSGNTIYF. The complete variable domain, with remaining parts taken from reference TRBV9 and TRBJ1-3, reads DSGVTQTPKHLITATGQRVTLRCSPRSGDLSVYWYQQSLDQGLQFLIQYYNGEERAKGNILERFSAQQFPDLHSELNLSSLELGDSALYFCASSVEGTRFSGNTIYFGEGSWLTVV.

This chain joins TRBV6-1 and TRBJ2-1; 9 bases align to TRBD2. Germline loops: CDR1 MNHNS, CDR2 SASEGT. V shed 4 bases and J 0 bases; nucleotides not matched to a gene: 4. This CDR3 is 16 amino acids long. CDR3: CASSGLAGSSYNEQFF. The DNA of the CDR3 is TGTGCCAGCAGTGGGCTAGCGGGGAGCTCCTACAATGAGCAGTTCTTC.

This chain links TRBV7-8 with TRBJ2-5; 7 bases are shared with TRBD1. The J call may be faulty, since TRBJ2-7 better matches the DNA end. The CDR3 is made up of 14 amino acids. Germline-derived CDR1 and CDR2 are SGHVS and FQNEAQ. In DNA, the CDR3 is TGTGCCAGCAGCTCCGGGACAGCCCTCTACGAGCAGTACTTC. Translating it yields CASSSGTALYEQYF.

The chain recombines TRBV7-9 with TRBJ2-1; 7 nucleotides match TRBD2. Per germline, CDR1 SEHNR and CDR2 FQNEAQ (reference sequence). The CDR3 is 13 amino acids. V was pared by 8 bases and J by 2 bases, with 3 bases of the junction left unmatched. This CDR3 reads CASPSGAYNEQFF. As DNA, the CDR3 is TGTGCCAGCCCTAGCGGCGCCTACAATGAGCAGTTCTTC.